One sample yielded the 22 T cell receptor beta chains listed below, sequenced in a study of T cells after posttransplantation cyclophosphamide (dated by TCRdb to the mid-2010s). A control cohort of more than ten patients who had been given myeloablative marrow transplants with methotrexate plus a calcineurin inhibitor was sampled 1 year after transplant. Libraries came from the immunoSEQ multiplex PCR assay. In TCRdb, the immuneACCESS table is reduced to in-frame sequences with V and J assigned. These tables do not hold every clone; where another copy was compared, an unresolved V gene accounts for under half, and the others remain unexplained. The sample profile shows 9,700 or so clones; around 90% of them were found once. 4.2% of the sample goes to the ten largest clones. Source: PBMCs, taken almost 450 days after allogeneic stem cell transplant with calcineurin inhibitor and methotrexate. The receptor set was obtained from a male patient aged 50 to 60 who received an allogeneic stem cell transplant from an unrelated donor, was CMV-positive, and had chronic GVHD only. Because of the transplant, the T cells may be the graft donor's rather than the patient's own.

The rearrangement links TRBV15 to TRBJ1-2; D perhaps matches TRBD1 (6 bases). The V end lost 0 bases, the J end lost 5 bases, and 19 bases lay between the germline ends. The germline gives CDR1 LNHNV, CDR2 YYDKDF (reference sequence). This CDR3 region has 17 residues. The CDR3 nucleotides read TGTGCCACCAGCAGAGACCTGACAGGACGCCGCGAATATGGCTACACCTTC. Encoded protein: CATSRDLTGRREYGYTF. Supplemented by reference TRBV15 and TRBJ1-2, the full variable domain reads DAMVIQNPRYQVTQFGKPVTLSCSQTLNHNVMYWYQQKSSQAPKLLFHYYDKDFNNEADTPDNFQSRRPNTSFCFLDIRSPGLGDTAMYLCATSRDLTGRREYGYTFGSGTRLTVV.

The CDR3 region has the DNA TGTGCCAGCAGTTACTCGACAGGGCGAGATGGCTACACCTTC. This codes for CASSYSTGRDGYTF. The rearrangement uses TRBV6-5 and TRBJ1-2; 7 nucleotides match TRBD1. Germline V gene data show CDR1 as MNHEY and CDR2 as SVGAGI. The V and J ends lost 0 bases and 6 bases, in that order; junction bases with no gene match: 4. The length of the CDR3 is 14 residues.

This rearrangement joins TRBV6-5 to TRBJ2-1; 9 nucleotides line up with TRBD1. This CDR3 spans 15 amino acids. Looked up from germline, CDR1 is MNHEY and CDR2 is SVGAGI. Germline trimming cut 6 bases from V and 8 bases from J; bases unmatched to any gene: 11. CDR3 protein: CASSPGTGMVDEQFF. Here the CDR3 DNA reads TGTGCCAGCAGCCCCGGGACAGGGATGGTTGATGAGCAGTTCTTC.

This chain uses TRBV4-1 with TRBJ2-4; 7 bases match TRBD2. The CDR3 has 15 residues. Germline CDR1 is MGHRA and CDR2 is YSYEKL. With 1 base clipped from V and 8 bases from J, the junction kept 8 bases outside the gene matches. CDR3 residues: CASSQGERDEDIQYF. The CDR3 DNA is TGCGCCAGCAGCCAAGGGGAGCGGGACGAGGACATTCAGTACTTC.

The chain uses TRBV29-1 and TRBJ2-2, with D perhaps TRBD2 (5 bases). Germline V gene sequence: CDR1 SQVTM, CDR2 ANQGSEA. The CDR3 totals 13 residues. V was shortened by 7 bases and J by 4 bases, with 13 bases between the two germline ends. CDR3 DNA sequence: TGCAGCGGCGAGGGTTCGAGCACCGGGGAGCTGTTTTTT. Protein: CSGEGSSTGELFF.

The chain uses TRBV11-3 and TRBJ1-1; D is possibly TRBD1 (6 bases). This CDR3 has 14 amino acids. V was cut by 2 bases and J by 6 bases, with 13 bases left in between. Germline lookup yields CDR1 SGHNT and CDR2 YENEEA. The CDR3 protein is CASSLHSRGAEAFF. The CDR3, as DNA: TGTGCCAGCAGCTTACATTCCAGGGGTGCTGAAGCTTTCTTT.

This clone has only one observation. The chain links TRBV28 to TRBJ2-3; D is perhaps TRBD1 (5 bases). Trimming removed 6 bases at V and 5 bases at J, with 15 bases between. Germline-derived CDR1 and CDR2 are MDHEN and SYDVKM. The CDR3 loop spans 14 amino acids. CDR3 bases: TGTGCCAGCAGCCCTTATGGCGGACAAGATACGCAGTATTTT. The encoded protein is CASSPYGGQDTQYF.

V is TRBV13 and J is TRBJ1-5; TRBD1 aligns across 8 bases. The CDR3 has 15 amino acids. With 4 bases clipped from V and 3 bases from J, the junction kept 5 bases outside the gene matches. From germline, CDR1 is PRHDT and CDR2 FYEKMQ (reference sequence). CDR3 in amino acids: CASSSGTGFNQPQHF. DNA for the CDR3: TGTGCCAGCAGCTCCGGGACAGGATTCAATCAGCCCCAGCATTTT. Looking up the rest from reference TRBV13 and TRBJ1-5 gives the full variable domain: AAGVIQSPRHLIKEKRETATLKCYPIPRHDTVYWYQQGPGQDPQFLISFYEKMQSDKGSIPDRFSAQQFSDYHSELNMSSLELGDSALYFCASSSGTGFNQPQHFGDGTRLSIL.

As to this clone: A junction boundary mismatches the germline segment, possibly from a read error. DNA for the CDR3: TGTGCCAGCAGCCCGACCCACAGCGGACCGTCCTGGTTT. Translating gives CASSPTHSGPSWF. The chain is built from TRBV7-3 and TRBJ2-3; D possibly corresponds to TRBD2 (5 bases). CDR3 length equals 13 residues. Germline CDR1 is SGHTA and CDR2 is FQGTGA.

The CDR3 spells CASRPTGAPDTQYF. The CDR3 nucleotides read TGTGCCAGCAGGCCCACAGGGGCCCCAGATACGCAGTATTTT. The gene calls are TRBV2 and TRBJ2-3; the match to TRBD1 covers 7 bases. The V segment lost 6 bases and the J segment 4 bases; nucleotides outside the gene matches: 7. The germline CDR1 and CDR2 sequences are SNHLY and FYNNEI. The CDR3 sequence is 14 residues long.

The V gene is TRBV9, the J gene TRBJ2-1; 9 bases align to TRBD2. The length of the CDR3 is 16 residues. Germline CDR1 is SGDLS and CDR2 is YYNGEE. The ends lost 0 bases at V and 7 bases at J; junction bases unmatched: 8. The CDR3 loop reads CASSVEWSSGMNEQFF. The CDR3 DNA follows: TGTGCCAGCAGCGTAGAATGGTCTAGCGGGATGAATGAGCAGTTCTTC.

V usage is TRBV6-5 and J usage is TRBJ1-3, with TRBD1 as a possible D gene (5 bases). Trimming pared 5 bases from V and 4 bases from J, leaving 15 bases between. CDR3 length: 15 residues. The germline gives CDR1 MNHEY, CDR2 SVGAGI. In DNA form, the CDR3 reads TGTGCCAGCAGTACCGGGGGGGGTTCGGGAAACACCATATATTTT. Protein sequence: CASSTGGGSGNTIYF.

The chain uses TRBV19 and TRBJ1-1; D call uncertain. V was shortened by 1 base and J by 4 bases, with 7 bases between the two germline ends. Germline CDR1 LNHDA, CDR2 SQIVND (reference sequence). This CDR3 is 13 amino acids long. The CDR3: CASSIAGSTEAFF. In DNA, the CDR3 is TGTGCCAGTAGTATAGCAGGAAGCACTGAAGCTTTCTTT.

This chain uses TRBV10-3 with TRBJ2-1; 7 positions match TRBD1. Germline CDR1 ENHRY, CDR2 SYGVKD. This CDR3 has 13 residues. The J segment lost 8 bases and the V segment lost 6 bases, leaving 7 bases of the junction unmatched. CDR3 coding DNA: TGTGCCATCAGGGACAGGAGCTCGGATGAGCAGTTCTTC. This encodes CAIRDRSSDEQFF.

The J gene is TRBJ2-1, the V gene TRBV29-1, with 9 bases matching TRBD1. CDR1 is SQVTM, CDR2 ANQGSEA, per germline. Unmatched junction bases numbered 17, after V lost 6 bases and J lost 8 bases. This CDR3 region has 16 residues. CDR3 amino acids: CSVMPGTGLMGDEQFF. The CDR3 coding sequence is TGCAGCGTAATGCCCGGGACAGGGCTAATGGGGGATGAGCAGTTCTTC.

V gene TRBV2 combines with J gene TRBJ1-5; D perhaps matches TRBD1 (5 bases). Per germline, CDR1 SNHLY and CDR2 FYNNEI. V was trimmed by 0 bases and J by 5 bases, leaving 11 bases between them. The CDR3 length is 15 residues. This CDR3 is CASSEARQGDQPQHF. The DNA for the CDR3 is TGTGCCAGCAGTGAAGCTCGGCAGGGCGATCAGCCCCAGCATTTT. Complete variable domain (other parts from reference TRBV2 and TRBJ1-5): EPEVTQTPSHQVTQMGQEVILRCVPISNHLYFYWYRQILGQKVEFLVSFYNNEISEKSEIFDDQFSVERPDGSNFTLKIRSTKLEDSAMYFCASSEARQGDQPQHFGDGTRLSIL.

The rearrangement links TRBV6-5 to TRBJ2-5; 11 nucleotides agree with TRBD1. The J call may be in error: the DNA end matches TRBJ2-7 better. Germline CDR1 reads MNHEY; CDR2 reads SVGAGI. The CDR3 is made up of 15 amino acids. In DNA form, the CDR3 reads TGTGCCAGCAGCTCCGGGACAGGGGGGTCTCTCGAGCAGTACTTC. The encoded protein is CASSSGTGGSLEQYF.

The J gene is TRBJ2-1, the V gene TRBV9; 8 bases map to TRBD2. V was pared by 0 bases and J by 0 bases, with 5 bases of the junction left unmatched. In germline, CDR1 is SGDLS, CDR2 YYNGEE. The CDR3 is 17 amino acids. The CDR3, as DNA: TGTGCCAGCAGCGTAGGGGCGGGAGGTCACTCCTACAATGAGCAGTTCTTC. This sequence encodes CASSVGAGGHSYNEQFF. Filled out from reference TRBV9 and TRBJ2-1, the complete variable domain reads DSGVTQTPKHLITATGQRVTLRCSPRSGDLSVYWYQQSLDQGLQFLIQYYNGEERAKGNILERFSAQQFPDLHSELNLSSLELGDSALYFCASSVGAGGHSYNEQFFGPGTRLTVL.

The chain employs TRBV11-2 and TRBJ2-7; the match to TRBD1 covers 7 bases. Germline V gene sequence: CDR1 SGHAT, CDR2 FQNNGV. Germline trimming cut 6 bases from V and 2 bases from J; bases unmatched to any gene: 7. The CDR3 is made up of 14 amino acids. DNA of the CDR3: TGTGCCAGCAGATCAGTCGACAGGGCCTACGAGCAGTACTTC. It codes for CASRSVDRAYEQYF.

The V call is TRBV7-6, the J call TRBJ2-7, with D uncertain. V shed 1 base and J shed 3 bases, with 7 bases lying between them. The CDR3 has 13 amino acids. CDR1 and CDR2 (germline): SGHVS, FNYEAQ. The CDR3, as DNA: TGTGCCAGCAGCTTAGGAGGAATCTACGAGCAGTACTTC. It is translated as CASSLGGIYEQYF. Combining the CDR3 with reference TRBV7-6 and TRBJ2-7 gives the whole variable domain GAGVSQSPRYKVTKRGQDVALRCDPISGHVSLYWYRQALGQGPEFLTYFNYEAQQDKSGLPNDRFSAERPEGSISTLTIQRTEQRDSAMYRCASSLGGIYEQYFGPGTRLTVT.

The V call is TRBV28, the J call TRBJ2-7; 7 bases align to TRBD2. The CDR3 sequence is 14 residues long. With 6 bases clipped from V and 2 bases from J, the junction kept 7 bases outside the gene matches. Per the germline V gene, CDR1 is MDHEN and CDR2 is SYDVKM. CDR3 sequence reads: CASSPRLAAYEQYF. CDR3 DNA sequence: TGTGCCAGCAGCCCCCGTCTAGCGGCCTACGAGCAGTACTTC.

The V call is TRBV5-1, the J call TRBJ2-3, with D maybe TRBD2 (7 bases). Germline loops: CDR1 SGHRS, CDR2 YFSETQ. This CDR3 has 17 amino acids. V was trimmed by 0 bases and J by 4 bases, leaving 18 bases between them. The CDR3, as DNA: TGCGCCAGCAGCTTGGACCCGGTAGGGGGGGGCGCAGATACGCAGTATTTT. Residues: CASSLDPVGGGADTQYF.